This TCR beta chain was captured in a study of OX40 agonist ivuxolimab in advanced cancers. Study-wide background: Every 2 weeks, patients received ivuxolimab intravenously, dosed at 0.01 to 10 mg/kg. Notes on the study in general: No antigen was identified for the clonally expanded peripheral T cells. Dosing at 0.1 to 3.0 mg/kg was accompanied by clonal expansion of CD4+ and CD8+ blood T cells by week 6. Average numbers of expanded clones were greater in CD8+ T cells than in CD4+.

The repertoire was sequenced with immunoSEQ multiplex PCR; TCRdb's copy has only in-frame clones and lacks some. The top ten clones hold 6.5% to 9% of a sample with around 45,000 clones, roughly 90% of them seen once. V was trimmed by 3 bases and J by 4 bases, leaving 10 bases between them. Germline CDR1 KGHSH, CDR2 LQKENI. The CDR3 is 13 residues long. As regards this clone: Its antigen is still unknown.

The genes are TRBV18 and TRBJ2-7, with D possibly TRBD1 on 5 matching bases. The starting material was CD4+ or CD8+ T cells sorted from blood, obtained in a trial of the OX40 agonist ivuxolimab. The TCR originated in an adult with an advanced solid tumor such as melanoma, head and neck, liver or kidney cancer. The CDR3 loop is CASSPRQTYEQYF. The CDR3 region has the DNA TGTGCCAGCTCACCGAGACAGACTTACGAGCAGTACTTC.